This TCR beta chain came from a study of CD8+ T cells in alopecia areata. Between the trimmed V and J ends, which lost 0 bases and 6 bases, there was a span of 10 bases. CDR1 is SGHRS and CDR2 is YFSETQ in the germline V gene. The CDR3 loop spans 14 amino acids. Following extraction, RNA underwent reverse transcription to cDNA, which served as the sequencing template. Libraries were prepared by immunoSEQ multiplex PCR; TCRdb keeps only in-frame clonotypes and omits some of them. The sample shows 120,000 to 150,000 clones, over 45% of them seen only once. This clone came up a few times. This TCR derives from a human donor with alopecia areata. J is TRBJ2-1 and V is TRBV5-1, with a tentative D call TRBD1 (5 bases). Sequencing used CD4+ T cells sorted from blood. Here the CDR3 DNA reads TGCGCCAGCAGCTTGGAGGCAGGGTCCAATGAGCAGTTCTTC. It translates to CASSLEAGSNEQFF.